The 6 T cell receptor beta chains in this list originate from one sample, sequenced in a study of shared clonotypes between healthy human individuals. It was CD45RO-negative cells, positively selected for CCR7, that made up naive CD8 cells, with terminally differentiated effector memory CD45RA+ cells excluded. The table came from immunoSEQ multiplex PCR; TCRdb's copy has only in-frame clones and leaves some out. The top ten clones hold around 0.21% of a sample with 800,000 or so clones, about 96% of them seen once. Material: naive CD8+ T cells sorted from blood. Receptors were obtained from a man aged 30 to 39 in good health.

This chain joins TRBV7-8 and TRBJ1-1; 10 bases line up with TRBD1. V was pared by 1 base and J by 6 bases, with 11 bases of the junction left unmatched. CDR1 is SGHVS and CDR2 is FQNEAQ in the germline V gene. The CDR3 has 17 residues. Here the CDR3 reads CASSLDRDRGTDAEAFF. For the CDR3, the DNA is TGTGCCAGCAGCTTAGACCGGGACAGGGGTACAGACGCTGAAGCTTTCTTT.

The chain is built from TRBV19 and TRBJ2-7; a weak D match, TRBD1 (6 bases). Germline V CDR1 and CDR2: LNHDA, SQIVND (reference sequence). The CDR3 is made up of 13 amino acids. Trimming took 3 bases from V and 6 from J, leaving 12 bases between them. CDR3 bases: TGTGCCAGTAGTATCTATGGGACAACCGAGCAGTACTTC. It encodes CASSIYGTTEQYF.

The V and J genes are TRBV28 and TRBJ1-3; D is uncertain. The CDR3 extends over 15 amino acids. The V gene's germline CDR1 is MDHEN and CDR2 SYDVKM. Trimming shortened V by 2 bases and J by 3 bases, and 11 bases separated the two germline ends. Written as DNA, the CDR3 is TGTGCCAGCAGTTTAGACCGACTGGATGGAAACACCATATATTTT. Translating gives CASSLDRLDGNTIYF.

The rearrangement links TRBV27 to TRBJ2-1, with D hard to call. Trimming removed 8 bases at V and 8 bases at J, with 10 bases between. In germline, CDR1 is MNHEY, CDR2 SMNVEV (reference sequence). The CDR3 runs to 11 residues. Here the CDR3 DNA reads TGTGCCAGCTGGGGTAAAGATGAGCAGTTCTTC. Its protein is CASWGKDEQFF.

The J gene is TRBJ2-1, the V gene TRBV7-9; D tentatively reads TRBD1 or TRBD2 (6 bases each). V lost 5 bases to trimming and J lost 5 bases, with 19 bases between them. This CDR3 has 16 amino acids. The germline CDR1 and CDR2 sequences are SEHNR and FQNEAQ (reference sequence). DNA of the CDR3: TGTGCCAGCAGCAGGGGGGCTCAGCCGGGCCACAATGAGCAGTTCTTC. This gives the protein CASSRGAQPGHNEQFF.

V usage is TRBV9 and J usage is TRBJ2-7, with D tentatively TRBD2 (6 bases). This CDR3 contains 14 residues. Trimming stripped 3 bases from V and 0 bases from J, with 10 bases between. CDR1 is SGDLS and CDR2 is YYNGEE in the germline V gene. The CDR3 DNA reads as TGTGCCAGCAGCGGAGGAGGGAGCTCCTACGAGCAGTACTTC. It yields the protein CASSGGGSSYEQYF.